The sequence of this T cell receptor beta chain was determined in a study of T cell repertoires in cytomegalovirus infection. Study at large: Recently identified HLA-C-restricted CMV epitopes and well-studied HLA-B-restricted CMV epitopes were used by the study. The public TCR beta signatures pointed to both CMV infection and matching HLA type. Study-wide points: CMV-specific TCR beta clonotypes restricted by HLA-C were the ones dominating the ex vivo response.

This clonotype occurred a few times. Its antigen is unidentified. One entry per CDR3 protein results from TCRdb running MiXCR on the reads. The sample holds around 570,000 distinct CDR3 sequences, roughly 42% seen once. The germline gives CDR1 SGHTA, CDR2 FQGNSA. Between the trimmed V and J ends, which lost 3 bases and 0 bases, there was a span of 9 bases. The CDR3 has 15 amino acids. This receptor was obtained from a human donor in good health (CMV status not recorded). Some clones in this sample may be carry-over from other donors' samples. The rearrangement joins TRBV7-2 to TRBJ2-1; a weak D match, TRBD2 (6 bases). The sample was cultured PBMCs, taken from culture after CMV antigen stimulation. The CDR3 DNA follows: TGTGCCAGCAGCTTTAGCGGAACCTCCTACAATGAGCAGTTCTTC. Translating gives CASSFSGTSYNEQFF.